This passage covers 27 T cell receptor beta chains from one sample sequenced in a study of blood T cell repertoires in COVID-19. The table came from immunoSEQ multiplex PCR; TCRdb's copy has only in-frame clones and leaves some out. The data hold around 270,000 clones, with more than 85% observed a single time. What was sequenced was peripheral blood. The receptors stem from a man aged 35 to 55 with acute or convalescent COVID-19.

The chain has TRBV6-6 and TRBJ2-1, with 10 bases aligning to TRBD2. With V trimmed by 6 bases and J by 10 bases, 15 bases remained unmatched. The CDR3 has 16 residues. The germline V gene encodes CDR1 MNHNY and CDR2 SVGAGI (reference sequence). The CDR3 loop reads CASSGPERGGRGEQFF. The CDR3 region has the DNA TGTGCCAGCAGCGGACCTGAGCGGGGGGGCCGAGGAGAGCAGTTCTTC.

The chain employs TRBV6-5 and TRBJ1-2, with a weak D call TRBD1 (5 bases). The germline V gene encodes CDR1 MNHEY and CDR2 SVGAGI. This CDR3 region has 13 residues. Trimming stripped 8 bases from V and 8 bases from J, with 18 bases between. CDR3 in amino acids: CASEFRRGQGYTF. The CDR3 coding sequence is TGTGCCAGCGAGTTCCGGAGGGGTCAGGGCTACACCTTC.

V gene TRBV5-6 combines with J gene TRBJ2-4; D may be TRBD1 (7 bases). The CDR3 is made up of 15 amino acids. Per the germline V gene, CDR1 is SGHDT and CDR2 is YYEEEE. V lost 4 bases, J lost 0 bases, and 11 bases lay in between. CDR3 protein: CASSRQGLAKNIQYF. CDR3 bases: TGTGCCAGCAGCCGACAGGGACTAGCCAAAAACATTCAGTACTTC.

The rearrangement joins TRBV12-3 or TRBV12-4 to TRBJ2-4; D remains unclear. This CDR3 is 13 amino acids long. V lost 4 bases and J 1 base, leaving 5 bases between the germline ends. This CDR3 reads CASSYMAKNIQYF. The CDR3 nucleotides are TGTGCCAGCAGTTATATGGCCAAAAACATTCAGTACTTC.

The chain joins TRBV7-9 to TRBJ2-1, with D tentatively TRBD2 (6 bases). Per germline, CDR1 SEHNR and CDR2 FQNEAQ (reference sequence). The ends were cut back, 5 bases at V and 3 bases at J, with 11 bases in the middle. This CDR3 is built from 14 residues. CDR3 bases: TGTGCCAGCAGCAGAGGGGACTTCTACAATGAGCAGTTCTTC. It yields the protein CASSRGDFYNEQFF.

The CDR3 protein is CASSAGQLPTGELFF. CDR3 DNA: TGCGCCAGCAGCGCGGGACAGCTCCCCACCGGGGAGCTGTTTTTT. The rearrangement links TRBV5-1 to TRBJ2-2; tentative D call: TRBD1 (7 bases). This CDR3 is 15 amino acids long. Germline V gives CDR1 SGHRS, CDR2 YFSETQ. Deletions cut 4 bases from V and 4 bases from J, with 14 bases between.

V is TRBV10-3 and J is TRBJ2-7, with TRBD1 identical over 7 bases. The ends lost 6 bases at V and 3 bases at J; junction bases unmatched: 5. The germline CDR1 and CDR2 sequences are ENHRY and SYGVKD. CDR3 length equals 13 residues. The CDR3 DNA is TGTGCCATCAGGGACAGGTTCAACTACGAGCAGTACTTC. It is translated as CAIRDRFNYEQYF.

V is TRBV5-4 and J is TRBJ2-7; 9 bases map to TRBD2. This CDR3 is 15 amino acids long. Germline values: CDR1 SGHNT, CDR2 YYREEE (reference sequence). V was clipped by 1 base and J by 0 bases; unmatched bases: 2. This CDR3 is CASSLSSGASYEQYF. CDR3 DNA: TGTGCCAGCAGCTTGTCTAGCGGGGCCTCCTACGAGCAGTACTTC. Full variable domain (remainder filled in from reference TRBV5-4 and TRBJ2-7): ETGVTQSPTHLIKTRGQQVTLRCSSQSGHNTVSWYQQALGQGPQFIFQYYREEENGRGNFPPRFSGLQFPNYSSELNVNALELDDSALYLCASSLSSGASYEQYFGPGTRLTVT.

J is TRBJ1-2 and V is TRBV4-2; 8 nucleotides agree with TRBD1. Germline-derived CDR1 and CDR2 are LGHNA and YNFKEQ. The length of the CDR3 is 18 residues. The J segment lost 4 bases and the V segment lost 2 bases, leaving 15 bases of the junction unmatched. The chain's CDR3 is CASSQLAVGTGGLYGYTF. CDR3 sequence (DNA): TGTGCCAGCAGCCAATTGGCCGTCGGGACAGGTGGGCTCTATGGCTACACCTTC.

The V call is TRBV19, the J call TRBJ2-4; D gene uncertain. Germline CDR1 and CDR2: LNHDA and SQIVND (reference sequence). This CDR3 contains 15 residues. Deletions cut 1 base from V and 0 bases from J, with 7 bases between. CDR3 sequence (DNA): TGTGCCAGTAGTATAGTTGGCATAGCCAAAAACATTCAGTACTTC. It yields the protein CASSIVGIAKNIQYF.

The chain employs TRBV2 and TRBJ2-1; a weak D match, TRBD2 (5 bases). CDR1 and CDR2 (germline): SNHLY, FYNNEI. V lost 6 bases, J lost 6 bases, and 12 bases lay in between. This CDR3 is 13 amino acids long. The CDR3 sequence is CASRDGVSNEQFF. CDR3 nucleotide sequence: TGTGCCAGCAGGGACGGGGTTTCCAATGAGCAGTTCTTC.

The CDR3 loop reads CASSLAPLDRLNTEAFF. The CDR3 DNA follows: TGTGCCAGCAGCTTAGCTCCCCTCGACAGGTTGAACACTGAAGCTTTCTTT. V is TRBV7-2 and J is TRBJ1-1; a weak D match, TRBD1 (6 bases). The ends were cut back, 0 bases at V and 0 bases at J, with 14 bases in the middle. The CDR3 is 17 amino acids. Germline values: CDR1 SGHTA, CDR2 FQGNSA.

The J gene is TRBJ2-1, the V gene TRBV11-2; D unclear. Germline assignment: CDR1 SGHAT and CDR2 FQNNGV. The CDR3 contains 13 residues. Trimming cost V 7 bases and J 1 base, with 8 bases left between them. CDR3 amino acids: CASTPGSYNEQFF. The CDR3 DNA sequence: TGTGCCAGCACTCCGGGTTCCTACAATGAGCAGTTCTTC.

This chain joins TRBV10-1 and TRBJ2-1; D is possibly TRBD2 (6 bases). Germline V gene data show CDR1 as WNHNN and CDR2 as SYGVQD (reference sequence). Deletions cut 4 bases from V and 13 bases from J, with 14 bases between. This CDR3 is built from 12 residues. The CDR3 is CASSGTPRGQFF. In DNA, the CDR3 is TGCGCCAGCAGTGGGACCCCGCGGGGACAGTTCTTC.

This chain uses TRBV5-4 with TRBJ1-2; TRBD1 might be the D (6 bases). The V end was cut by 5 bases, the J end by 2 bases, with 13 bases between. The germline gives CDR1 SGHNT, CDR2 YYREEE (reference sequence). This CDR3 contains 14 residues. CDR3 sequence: CASSTGGPNYGYTF. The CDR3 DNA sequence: TGTGCCAGCAGTACCGGGGGGCCCAACTATGGCTACACCTTC.

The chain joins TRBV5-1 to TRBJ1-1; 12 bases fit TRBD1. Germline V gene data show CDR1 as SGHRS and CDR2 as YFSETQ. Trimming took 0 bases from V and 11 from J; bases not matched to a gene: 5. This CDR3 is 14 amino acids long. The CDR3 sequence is CASSLGGTGGNAFF. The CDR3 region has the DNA TGCGCCAGCAGCTTGGGCGGGACAGGGGGCAACGCTTTCTTT.

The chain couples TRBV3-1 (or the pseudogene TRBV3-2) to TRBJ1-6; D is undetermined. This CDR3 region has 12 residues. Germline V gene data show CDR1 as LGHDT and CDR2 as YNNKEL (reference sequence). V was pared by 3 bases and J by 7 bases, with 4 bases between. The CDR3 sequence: CASSHTNSPLHF. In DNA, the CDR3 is TGTGCCAGCAGCCATACAAATTCACCCCTCCACTTT.

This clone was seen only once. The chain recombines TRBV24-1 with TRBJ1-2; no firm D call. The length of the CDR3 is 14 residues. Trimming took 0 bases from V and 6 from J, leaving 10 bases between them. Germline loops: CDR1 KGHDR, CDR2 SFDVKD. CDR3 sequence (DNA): TGTGCCACCAGTGATTTGGACTCGACGGATGGCTACACCTTC. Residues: CATSDLDSTDGYTF.

CDR3 DNA: TGCGCCAGCAGCGTGACAGGGGACGGCGAGACCCAGTACTTC. Residues: CASSVTGDGETQYF. The chain joins TRBV5-1 to TRBJ2-5; TRBD1 agrees at 8 bases. V was clipped by 4 bases and J by 5 bases; unmatched bases: 7. The CDR3 has 14 residues. Germline CDR1 SGHRS, CDR2 YFSETQ.

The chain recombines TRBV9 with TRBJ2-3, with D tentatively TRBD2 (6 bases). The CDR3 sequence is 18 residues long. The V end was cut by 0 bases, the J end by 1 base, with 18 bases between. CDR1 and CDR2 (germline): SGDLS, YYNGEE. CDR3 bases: TGTGCCAGCAGCGTAGTGCCCTTTGGAGGGTCGGGCACAGATACGCAGTATTTT. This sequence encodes CASSVVPFGGSGTDTQYF.

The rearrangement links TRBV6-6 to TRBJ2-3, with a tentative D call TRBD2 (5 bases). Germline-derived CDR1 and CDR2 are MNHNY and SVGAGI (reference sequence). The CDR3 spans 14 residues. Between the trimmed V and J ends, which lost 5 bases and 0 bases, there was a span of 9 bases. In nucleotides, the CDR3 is TGTGCCAGCAGTGCTCCTAGCAGCACAGATACGCAGTATTTT. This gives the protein CASSAPSSTDTQYF.

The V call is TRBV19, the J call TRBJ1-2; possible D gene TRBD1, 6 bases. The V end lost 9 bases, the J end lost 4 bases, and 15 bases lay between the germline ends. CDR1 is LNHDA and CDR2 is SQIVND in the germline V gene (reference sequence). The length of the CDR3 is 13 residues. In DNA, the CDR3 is TGTGCCAGCCGATTACAGGGATCCTATGGCTACACCTTC. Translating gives CASRLQGSYGYTF.

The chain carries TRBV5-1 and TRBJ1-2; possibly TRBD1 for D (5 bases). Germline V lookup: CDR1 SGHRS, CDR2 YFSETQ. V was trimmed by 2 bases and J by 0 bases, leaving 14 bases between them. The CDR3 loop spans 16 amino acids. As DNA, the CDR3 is TGCGCCAGCAGCTTCGACAGTGGCCCTTCTAACTATGGCTACACCTTC. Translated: CASSFDSGPSNYGYTF.

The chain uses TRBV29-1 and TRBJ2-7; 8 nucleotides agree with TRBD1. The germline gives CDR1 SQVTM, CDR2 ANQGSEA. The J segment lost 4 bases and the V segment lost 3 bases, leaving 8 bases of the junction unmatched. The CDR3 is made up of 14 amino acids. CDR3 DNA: TGCAGCGTTGATAAAACAGGGGGTTCGTACGAGCAGTACTTC. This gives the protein CSVDKTGGSYEQYF.

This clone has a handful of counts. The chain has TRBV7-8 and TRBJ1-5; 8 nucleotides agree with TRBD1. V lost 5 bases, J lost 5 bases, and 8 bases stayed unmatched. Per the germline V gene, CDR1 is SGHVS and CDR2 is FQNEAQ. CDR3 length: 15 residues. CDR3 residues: CASSPMTGDDQPQHF. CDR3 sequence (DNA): TGTGCCAGCAGCCCCATGACAGGGGACGATCAGCCCCAGCATTTT.

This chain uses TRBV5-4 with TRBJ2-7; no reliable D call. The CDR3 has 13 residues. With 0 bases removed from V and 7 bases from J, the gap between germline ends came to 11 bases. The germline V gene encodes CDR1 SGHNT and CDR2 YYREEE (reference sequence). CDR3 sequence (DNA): TGTGCCAGCAGCTTGGACAGAAGGAATGAGCAGTACTTC. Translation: CASSLDRRNEQYF. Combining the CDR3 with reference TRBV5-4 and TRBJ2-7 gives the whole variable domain ETGVTQSPTHLIKTRGQQVTLRCSSQSGHNTVSWYQQALGQGPQFIFQYYREEENGRGNFPPRFSGLQFPNYSSELNVNALELDDSALYLCASSLDRRNEQYFGPGTRLTVT.

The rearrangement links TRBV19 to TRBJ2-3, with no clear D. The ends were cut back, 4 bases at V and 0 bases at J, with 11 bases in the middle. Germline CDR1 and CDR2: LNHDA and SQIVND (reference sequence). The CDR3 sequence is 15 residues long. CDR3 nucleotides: TGTGCCAGTAGTAAGGCTATGACTAGCACAGATACGCAGTATTTT. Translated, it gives CASSKAMTSTDTQYF. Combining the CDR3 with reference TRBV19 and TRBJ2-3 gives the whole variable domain DGGITQSPKYLFRKEGQNVTLSCEQNLNHDAMYWYRQDPGQGLRLIYYSQIVNDFQKGDIAEGYSVSREKKESFPLTVTSAQKNPTAFYLCASSKAMTSTDTQYFGPGTRLTVL.